Listed here are 9 T cell receptor beta chains from one sample, sequenced in a study of beta chain features in type 1 diabetes. Findings and caveats of the study: Moderate yet significant TCRB CDR3 shortening was seen in Type 1 diabetes patients in all four CD4+ subsets.

Their antigens remain unidentified. Expressed TCRB transcripts were sequenced because the entire RNA isolate underwent reverse transcription. TCRdb keeps only in-frame clones here, not all; method: immunoSEQ multiplex PCR. The sample records 600,000 to 700,000 clones, roughly 13% being singletons. Sample: naive CD4+ T cells from blood. These receptors were collected from a man between 18 and 35 years old with type 1 diabetes.

The chain has TRBV2 and TRBJ2-3; no clear D. The CDR3 extends over 14 amino acids. Germline values: CDR1 SNHLY, CDR2 FYNNEI. V dropped 6 bases and J dropped 6 bases, with 16 bases sitting between them. The CDR3 loop reads CASRLNGHFDTQYF. CDR3 bases: TGTGCCAGCAGACTGAATGGCCACTTTGATACGCAGTATTTT.

This chain joins TRBV6-5 and TRBJ2-1; 7 bases are a match to TRBD1. Per germline, CDR1 MNHEY and CDR2 SVGAGI. This CDR3 region has 16 residues. Losses at the gene ends were 4 bases for V and 3 bases for J; bases not matched to a gene: 9. The CDR3 nucleotides read TGTGCCAGCAGTTCCCGGGGACAGACCCACTACAATGAGCAGTTCTTC. Its translation: CASSSRGQTHYNEQFF.

This clone was observed a few times. The chain carries TRBV6-6 and TRBJ2-1; no reliable D call. This CDR3 comprises 14 residues. Per the germline V gene, CDR1 is MNHNY and CDR2 is SVGAGI (reference sequence). V lost 6 bases and J lost 1, with 10 bases in between. The CDR3 here is CASSLGRSYNEQFF. The DNA of the CDR3 is TGTGCCAGCAGCTTAGGAAGGTCCTACAATGAGCAGTTCTTC.

This clone was detected only a few times. In DNA, the CDR3 is TGTGCCAGCAGGCCGGGACAGGGTCGTTACGAGCAGTACTTC. This encodes CASRPGQGRYEQYF. V gene TRBV2 combines with J gene TRBJ2-7; 9 nucleotides line up with TRBD1. V shed 6 bases and J 4 bases; nucleotides not matched to a gene: 7. The CDR3 is made up of 14 amino acids. Germline V lookup: CDR1 SNHLY, CDR2 FYNNEI.

This clone has a handful of counts. Within the sample, other DNA sequences also encode this same CDR3. V is TRBV4-1 and J is TRBJ2-6; tentatively, D is TRBD1 (5 bases). Trimming cost V 1 base and J 0 bases, with 10 bases left between them. CDR1 and CDR2 (germline): MGHRA, YSYEKL. The CDR3 covers 17 residues. The CDR3 protein is CASSQATGSSGANVLTF. The CDR3 DNA sequence: TGCGCCAGCAGCCAAGCTACAGGATCCTCTGGGGCCAACGTCCTGACTTTC.

Only a few counts were recorded for this clone. CDR3 coding DNA: TGTGCCACCAGCAGAGATCGACAGGGCAGCACAGATACGCAGTATTTT. Its translation is CATSRDRQGSTDTQYF. The chain has TRBV15 and TRBJ2-3; 7 bases line up with TRBD1. The CDR3 is made up of 16 amino acids. The trim removed 0 bases at V and 0 bases at J, leaving 3 bases unmatched. Germline V gene lookup returns CDR1 LNHNV and CDR2 YYDKDF (reference sequence).

This clone was observed a few times. The chain recombines TRBV28 with TRBJ2-6; maybe TRBD2 (5 bases). The CDR3 length is 15 residues. CDR1 is MDHEN, CDR2 SYDVKM, per germline. With 5 bases removed from V and 5 bases from J, the gap between germline ends came to 13 bases. The CDR3 is CASSPPGTRANVLTF. The CDR3 DNA reads as TGTGCCAGCAGTCCCCCGGGAACCCGGGCCAACGTCCTGACTTTC.

The chain uses TRBV14 and TRBJ1-1; D unclear. Germline V gives CDR1 SGHDN, CDR2 FVKESK. The CDR3 length is 15 residues. V lost 2 bases, J lost 6 bases, and 16 bases lay in between. The CDR3 here is CASSQNPGVGAEAFF. DNA of the CDR3: TGTGCCAGCAGCCAAAACCCCGGGGTTGGGGCTGAAGCTTTCTTT.

The genes are TRBV5-1 and TRBJ2-6; TRBD2 agrees at 7 bases. The length of the CDR3 is 15 residues. CDR1 SGHRS and CDR2 YFSETQ come from the germline V gene. J was trimmed by 0 bases and V by 6 bases; bases with no gene match: 3. CDR3 protein: CASTREGSGANVLTF. CDR3 bases: TGCGCCAGCACCAGGGAGGGCTCTGGGGCCAACGTCCTGACTTTC.